A single sample is the source of the 9 T cell receptor beta chains below, sequenced in a study of T cell changes during pregnancy in multiple sclerosis. Generated by immunoSEQ multiplex PCR, the TCRdb table keeps only in-frame clones and is missing some. This sample has roughly 64,000 clones, with around 90% found just once. Specimen: peripheral blood, collected in the second trimester of pregnancy. These receptor sequences come from a female donor with multiple sclerosis, enrolled in a pregnancy study.

The gene calls are TRBV7-8 and TRBJ2-7, with a tentative D call TRBD1 (5 bases). V was shortened by 2 bases and J by 1 base, with 12 bases between the two germline ends. Germline loops: CDR1 SGHVS, CDR2 FQNEAQ. This CDR3 is 15 amino acids long. The CDR3 is CASSLSAGASYEQYF. The CDR3 nucleotides are TGTGCCAGCAGCTTATCGGCTGGGGCATCCTACGAGCAGTACTTC.

V is TRBV5-4 and J is TRBJ2-1; 8 nucleotides align to TRBD2. Trimming cost V 1 base and J 3 bases; bases outside gene matches: 0. The CDR3 has 14 amino acids. Germline-derived CDR1 and CDR2 are SGHNT and YYREEE (reference sequence). CDR3 in DNA: TGTGCCAGCAGCTTGACTAGCGGCTACAATGAGCAGTTCTTC. Amino acids: CASSLTSGYNEQFF.

The chain joins TRBV9 to TRBJ2-2, with D tentatively TRBD1 (5 bases). V shed 0 bases and J shed 0 bases, with 9 bases lying between them. The germline gives CDR1 SGDLS, CDR2 YYNGEE. The CDR3 extends over 16 amino acids. The CDR3 bases are TGTGCCAGCAGCGTAGAACAGGACCCGAACACCGGGGAGCTGTTTTTT. Its protein is CASSVEQDPNTGELFF.

This chain joins TRBV5-4 and TRBJ1-4, with D perhaps TRBD1 (6 bases). The germline V gene encodes CDR1 SGHNT and CDR2 YYREEE (reference sequence). The V end was cut by 0 bases, the J end by 5 bases, with 11 bases between. The CDR3 sequence is 15 residues long. The CDR3 coding sequence is TGTGCCAGCAGCTTGGGCGGGCAGGGGAATGAAAAACTGTTTTTT. Translating gives CASSLGGQGNEKLFF. Full variable domain (rest looked up from reference TRBV5-4 and TRBJ1-4): ETGVTQSPTHLIKTRGQQVTLRCSSQSGHNTVSWYQQALGQGPQFIFQYYREEENGRGNFPPRFSGLQFPNYSSELNVNALELDDSALYLCASSLGGQGNEKLFFGSGTQLSVL.

This clone was counted a single time. J is TRBJ2-7 and V is TRBV6-5; 12 bases are shared with TRBD2. Losses at the gene ends were 5 bases for V and 7 bases for J; bases not matched to a gene: 6. Germline assignment: CDR1 MNHEY and CDR2 SVGAGI. The CDR3 spans 14 residues. CDR3 coding DNA: TGTGCCAGCAGTAAACTAGCGGGGGGTTTGGAGCAGTACTTC. Protein sequence: CASSKLAGGLEQYF.

CDR3 sequence: CASSDSVQSGANVLTF. CDR3 DNA: TGTGCCAGCAGTGACTCGGTGCAGTCTGGGGCCAACGTCCTGACTTTC. The V call is TRBV6-4, the J call TRBJ2-6; unclear D gene. CDR1 and CDR2 from the germline V gene are MRHNA and SNTAGT. The CDR3 is 16 amino acids. Trimming removed 0 bases from V and 1 base from J, with 7 bases in between.

This CDR3 reads CASSPPGQGGEKLFF. The CDR3 DNA reads TGTGCCAGCAGTCCGCCGGGACAGGGGGGAGAAAAACTGTTTTTT. V gene TRBV27 combines with J gene TRBJ1-4, with TRBD1 matching 11 bases. This CDR3 is 15 amino acids long. Germline assignment: CDR1 MNHEY and CDR2 SMNVEV (reference sequence). V lost 5 bases and J lost 8; bases outside the gene matches: 7.

This clone was picked up one time. The chain joins TRBV18 to TRBJ2-3; unclear D gene. V lost 2 bases to trimming and J lost 0 bases, with 9 bases between them. Germline lookup yields CDR1 KGHSH and CDR2 LQKENI. This CDR3 has 15 residues. The CDR3 spells CASSPSYFSTDTQYF. In DNA, the CDR3 is TGTGCCAGCTCACCATCATACTTTAGCACAGATACGCAGTATTTT.

This chain connects TRBV28 to TRBJ1-4; a weak D match, TRBD1 (6 bases). The V gene's germline CDR1 is MDHEN and CDR2 SYDVKM. The ends were cut back, 8 bases at V and 3 bases at J, with 13 bases in the middle. This CDR3 comprises 14 residues. CDR3 in DNA: TGTGCCAGCGGGGAGACAGGTGCTAATGAAAAACTGTTTTTT. Amino acids: CASGETGANEKLFF.